A single T cell receptor beta chain is shown here with its context. Its antigen is unidentified. This record belongs to a study of CXCR3-negative and CXCR3-positive naive CD8 T cells. Broader study findings: Researchers reported similar TRBV-TRBJ usage in naive CXCR3-negative and CXCR3-positive cells, though memory differed. Higher TRB CDR3 hydrophobicity marked CXCR3-positive naive cells relative to CXCR3-negative naive cells.

Per CD8+ T cell subset, triplicate sorts of approximately 270,000 cells each were done. Cells that were CD45RO-CCR7+CD27+CD95- constituted naive CD8+ T cells. UMI-labeled 5' RACE yielded the TRB cDNA libraries. TCRdb processed the 5' RACE reads again and assigns one entry to each CDR3 protein, with no DNA. In all, the sample yields over 100,000 distinct CDR3 sequences. CDR1 SGDLS and CDR2 YYNGEE come from the germline V gene. CDR3 length equals 15 residues. The sequence was obtained from a human donor in good health. Some clones in this sample may be carry-over from other donors' samples. The chain links TRBV9 to TRBJ1-1; with no DNA, the TCRdb D assignment of TRBD1 cannot be verified. Input material: naive CXCR3- CD8+ T cells from blood. Subset defined: CD45RO-CCR7+CD27+CD95- naive CD8+ T cells lacking CXCR3 (TNR3-). Here the CDR3 reads CASSPTDRGETEAFF.